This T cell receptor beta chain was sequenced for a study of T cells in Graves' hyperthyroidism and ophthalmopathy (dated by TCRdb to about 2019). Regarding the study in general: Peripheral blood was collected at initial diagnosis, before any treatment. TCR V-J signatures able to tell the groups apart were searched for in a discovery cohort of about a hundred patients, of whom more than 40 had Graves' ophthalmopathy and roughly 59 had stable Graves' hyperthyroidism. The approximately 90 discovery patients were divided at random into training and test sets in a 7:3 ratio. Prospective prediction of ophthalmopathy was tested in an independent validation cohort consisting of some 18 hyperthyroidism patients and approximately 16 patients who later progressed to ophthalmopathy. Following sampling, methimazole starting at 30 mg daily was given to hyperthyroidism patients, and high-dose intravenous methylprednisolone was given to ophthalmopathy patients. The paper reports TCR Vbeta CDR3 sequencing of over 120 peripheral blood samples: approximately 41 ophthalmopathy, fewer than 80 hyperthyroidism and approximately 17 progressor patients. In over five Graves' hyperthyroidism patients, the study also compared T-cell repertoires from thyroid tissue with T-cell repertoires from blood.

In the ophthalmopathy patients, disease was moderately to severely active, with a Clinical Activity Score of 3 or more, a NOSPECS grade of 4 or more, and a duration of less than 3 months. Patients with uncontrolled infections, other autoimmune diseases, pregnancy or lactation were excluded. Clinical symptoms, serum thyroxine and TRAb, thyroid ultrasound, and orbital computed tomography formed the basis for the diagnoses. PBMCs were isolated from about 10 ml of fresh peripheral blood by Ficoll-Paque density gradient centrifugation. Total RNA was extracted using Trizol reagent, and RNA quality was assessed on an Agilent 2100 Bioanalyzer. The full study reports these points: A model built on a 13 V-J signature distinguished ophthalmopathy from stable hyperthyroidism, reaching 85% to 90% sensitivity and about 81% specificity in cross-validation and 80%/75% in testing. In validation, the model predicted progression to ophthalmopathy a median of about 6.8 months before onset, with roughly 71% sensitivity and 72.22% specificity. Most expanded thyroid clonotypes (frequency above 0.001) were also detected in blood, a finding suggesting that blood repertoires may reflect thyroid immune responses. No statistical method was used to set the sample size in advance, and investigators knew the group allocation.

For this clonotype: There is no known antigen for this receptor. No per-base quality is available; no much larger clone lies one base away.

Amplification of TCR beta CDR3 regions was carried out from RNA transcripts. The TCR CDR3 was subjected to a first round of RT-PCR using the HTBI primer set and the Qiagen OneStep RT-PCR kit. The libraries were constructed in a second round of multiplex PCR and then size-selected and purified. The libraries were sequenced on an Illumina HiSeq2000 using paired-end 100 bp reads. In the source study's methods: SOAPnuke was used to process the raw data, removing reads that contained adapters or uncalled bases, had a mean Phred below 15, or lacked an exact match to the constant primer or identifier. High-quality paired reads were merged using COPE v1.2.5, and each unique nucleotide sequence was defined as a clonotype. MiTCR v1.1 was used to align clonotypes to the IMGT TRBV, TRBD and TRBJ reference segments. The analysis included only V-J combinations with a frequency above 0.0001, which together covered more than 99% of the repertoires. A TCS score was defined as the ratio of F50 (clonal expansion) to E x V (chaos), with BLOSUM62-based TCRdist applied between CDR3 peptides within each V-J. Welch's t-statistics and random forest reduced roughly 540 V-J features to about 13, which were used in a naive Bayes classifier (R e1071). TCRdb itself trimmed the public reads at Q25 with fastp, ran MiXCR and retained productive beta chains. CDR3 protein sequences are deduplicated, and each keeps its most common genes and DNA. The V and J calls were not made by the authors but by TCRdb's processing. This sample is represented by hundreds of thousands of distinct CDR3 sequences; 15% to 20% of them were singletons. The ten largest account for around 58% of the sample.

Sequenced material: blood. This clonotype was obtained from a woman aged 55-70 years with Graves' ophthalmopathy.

The CDR3 reads as follows: CASRAHSSGNTIYF. The DNA sequence is as follows: TGTGCCAGCAGAGCCCACTCCTCTGGAAACACCATATATTTT. In this chain, TRBV27 is recombined with TRBJ1-3, with no D gene named confidently. The CDR1 and CDR2 encoded by the germline V gene (reference sequence) are MNHEY and SMNVEV. Cut back by 6 bases and 0 bases, the V and J ends lie 9 bases apart. The CDR3 runs 14 amino acids, cysteine and phenylalanine included. The entry retains the CDR3 DNA only, 42 bases that are in frame from base 1.